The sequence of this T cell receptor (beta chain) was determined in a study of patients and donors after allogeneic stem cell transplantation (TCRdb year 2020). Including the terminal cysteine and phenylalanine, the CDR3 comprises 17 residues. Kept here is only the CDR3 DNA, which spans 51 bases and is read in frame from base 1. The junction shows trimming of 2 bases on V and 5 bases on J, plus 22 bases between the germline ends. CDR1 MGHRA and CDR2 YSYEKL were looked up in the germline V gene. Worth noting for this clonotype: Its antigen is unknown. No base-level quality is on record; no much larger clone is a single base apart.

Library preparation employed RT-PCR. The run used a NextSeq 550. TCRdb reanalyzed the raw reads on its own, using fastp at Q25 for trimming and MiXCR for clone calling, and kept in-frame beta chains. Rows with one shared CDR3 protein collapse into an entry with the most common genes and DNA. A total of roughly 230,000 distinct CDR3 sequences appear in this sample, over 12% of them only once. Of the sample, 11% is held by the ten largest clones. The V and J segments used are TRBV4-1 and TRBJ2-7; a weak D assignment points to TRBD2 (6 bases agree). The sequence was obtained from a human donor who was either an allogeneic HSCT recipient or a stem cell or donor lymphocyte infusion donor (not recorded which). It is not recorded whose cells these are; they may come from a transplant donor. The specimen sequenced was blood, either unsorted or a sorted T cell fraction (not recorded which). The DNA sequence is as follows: TGCGCCAGCAGCCAAAAGGGAGGAGCCCTGTCCTTGGACGAGCAGTACTTC. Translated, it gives CASSQKGGALSLDEQYF.